One and the same sample provided the 11 T cell receptor beta chains below, sequenced in a study of shared clonotypes between healthy human individuals. Naive CD8 isolation took CD45RO-negative cells positively selected for CCR7 and excluded terminally differentiated effector memory CD45RA+ cells. TCRdb keeps only in-frame clones here, not all; method: immunoSEQ multiplex PCR. This table holds about 2,200,000 clones, 85% to 95% found once. The sequenced sample consisted of naive CD8+ T cells from PBMCs. These receptors were collected from a man younger than 35 in good health. Some clones in this sample may be carry-over from other donors' samples.

The chain uses TRBV10-2 and TRBJ2-5; D is possibly TRBD1 (6 bases). Germline CDR1 is WSHSY and CDR2 is SAAADI. The V gene lost 4 bases and the J gene lost 2 bases, with 17 bases spanning the gap. The CDR3 loop spans 16 amino acids. The CDR3 bases are TGCGCCAGCAGTGGGTGGAAAGGTACAGGGCAAGAGACCCAGTACTTC. It specifies CASSGWKGTGQETQYF.

This rearrangement joins TRBV7-6 to TRBJ1-1; D not resolved. The CDR3 spans 14 residues. The germline V gene has CDR1 SGHVS and CDR2 FNYEAQ. The ends were cut back, 3 bases at V and 1 base at J, with 9 bases in the middle. For the CDR3, the DNA is TGTGCCAGCAGCTTGGCGGCCTGGAACACTGAAGCTTTCTTT. Its translation: CASSLAAWNTEAFF.

This sequence joins TRBV4-3 and TRBJ2-5; D is uncertain. The V end was cut by 1 base, the J end by 2 bases, with 14 bases between. The CDR3 covers 16 residues. Per germline, CDR1 LGHNA and CDR2 YSLEER. CDR3 protein: CASSQGSWRSQETQYF. CDR3 nucleotide sequence: TGCGCCAGCAGCCAAGGGAGTTGGCGGAGTCAAGAGACCCAGTACTTC.

The gene calls are TRBV7-9 and TRBJ1-4; D perhaps matches TRBD1 (6 bases). The germline CDR1 and CDR2 sequences are SEHNR and FQNEAQ (reference sequence). The CDR3 totals 18 residues. V lost 3 bases and J 6 bases, leaving 23 bases between the germline ends. This CDR3 is CASSFGFERGASHEKLFF. The DNA for the CDR3 is TGTGCCAGCAGCTTTGGTTTTGAGCGGGGGGCTTCGCATGAAAAACTGTTTTTT.

The chain has TRBV27 and TRBJ2-3; 11 nucleotides agree with TRBD1. The CDR3 covers 16 residues. J lost 6 bases, V lost 5 bases, and 10 bases had no gene match. Germline CDR1 MNHEY, CDR2 SMNVEV (reference sequence). The CDR3 spells CASSPRDRGSADTQYF. Here the CDR3 DNA reads TGTGCCAGCAGTCCCAGGGACAGGGGGTCGGCGGATACGCAGTATTTT.

The chain carries TRBV7-9 and TRBJ2-3, with 9 bases matching TRBD1. V trimming: 5 bases; J trimming: 7 bases; junction bases outside the gene matches: 10. CDR1 is SEHNR, CDR2 FQNEAQ, per germline (reference sequence). CDR3 length: 15 residues. The CDR3 region has the DNA TGTGCCAGCAGCCACCGGGACAGGGATGTGAATACGCAGTATTTT. It translates to CASSHRDRDVNTQYF.

The rearrangement joins TRBV4-3 to TRBJ2-2; D possibly corresponds to TRBD1 (7 bases). The CDR3 is made up of 17 amino acids. The V end was cut by 3 bases, the J end by 6 bases, with 20 bases between. Per germline, CDR1 LGHNA and CDR2 YSLEER. The CDR3 coding sequence is TGCGCCAGCAGCCAGCAATACAGGGGACTCCCATCCGGGGAGCTGTTTTTT. Amino acid sequence: CASSQQYRGLPSGELFF.

The rearrangement uses TRBV5-1 and TRBJ2-3; tentative D call: TRBD1 (5 bases). Germline loops: CDR1 SGHRS, CDR2 YFSETQ. V gave up 3 bases and J gave up 0 bases, with 17 bases separating them. This CDR3 is 17 amino acids long. The CDR3 DNA reads TGCGCCAGCAGCTCCCATGGGCAGGGTCCTAGCACAGATACGCAGTATTTT. It is translated as CASSSHGQGPSTDTQYF.

The chain employs TRBV7-9 and TRBJ2-1, with 9 bases lining up with TRBD2. The junction had 13 bases not matched to a gene; V was cut back by 5 bases and J by 8 bases. The V gene's germline CDR1 is SEHNR and CDR2 FQNEAQ (reference sequence). The CDR3 runs 16 residues. The CDR3 nucleotides are TGTGCCAGCAGCCGGCATCCCGGGACTAGCAGGGATGAGCAGTTCTTC. Its translation: CASSRHPGTSRDEQFF.

This clone was observed a single time. The gene calls are TRBV7-3 and TRBJ2-1, with D perhaps matching TRBD1 (5 bases). The CDR3 contains 15 residues. Germline V CDR1 and CDR2: SGHTA, FQGTGA. Trimming took off 2 bases at V and 5 bases at J, with 13 bases between the two ends. The DNA for the CDR3 is TGTGCCAGCAGCTTAGGGGCCATCCCAGACAATGAGCAGTTCTTC. It codes for CASSLGAIPDNEQFF. The entire variable domain, with the rest obtained from reference TRBV7-3 and TRBJ2-1, is as follows: GAGVSQTPSNKVTEKGKYVELRCDPISGHTALYWYRQSLGQGPEFLIYFQGTGAADDSGLPNDRFFAVRPEGSVSTLKIQRTERGDSAVYLCASSLGAIPDNEQFFGPGTRLTVL.

The chain employs TRBV7-2 and TRBJ1-4; the D gene is possibly TRBD1 (6 bases). V lost 0 bases, J lost 0 bases, and 14 bases lay in between. The CDR3 is 18 amino acids. Looked up from germline, CDR1 is SGHTA and CDR2 is FQGNSA. As DNA, the CDR3 is TGTGCCAGCAGCTTAGCGTGGAGGGGGTCTGCAACTAATGAAAAACTGTTTTTT. Encoded protein: CASSLAWRGSATNEKLFF.